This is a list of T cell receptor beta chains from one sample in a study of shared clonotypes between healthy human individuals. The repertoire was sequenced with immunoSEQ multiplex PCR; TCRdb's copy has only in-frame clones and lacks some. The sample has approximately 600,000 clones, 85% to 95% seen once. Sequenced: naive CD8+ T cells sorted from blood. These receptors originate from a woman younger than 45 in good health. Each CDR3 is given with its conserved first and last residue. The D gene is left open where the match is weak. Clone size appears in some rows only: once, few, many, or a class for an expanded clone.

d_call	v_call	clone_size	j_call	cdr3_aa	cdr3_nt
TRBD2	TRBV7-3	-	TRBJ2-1	CASSLRTSGTYNEQFF	TGTGCCAGCAGCTTAAGAACTAGCGGGACTTACAATGAGCAGTTCTTC
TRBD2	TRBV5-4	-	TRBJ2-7	CASSAGETAYEQYF	TGTGCCAGCAGCGCGGGGGAAACCGCCTACGAGCAGTACTTC
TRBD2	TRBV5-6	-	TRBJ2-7	CASSSFEGGMPYEQYF	TGTGCCAGCAGCTCCTTCGAGGGAGGGATGCCCTACGAGCAGTACTTC
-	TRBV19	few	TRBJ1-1	CASSIGQNTEAFF	TGTGCCAGTAGTATCGGCCAGAACACTGAAGCTTTCTTT
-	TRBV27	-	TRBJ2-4	CASSLRDGQNIQYF	TGTGCCAGCAGCCTCAGGGATGGGCAAAACATTCAGTACTTC
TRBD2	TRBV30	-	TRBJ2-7	CAWSISGRQYEQYF	TGTGCCTGGAGTATTAGCGGGAGGCAATACGAGCAGTACTTC
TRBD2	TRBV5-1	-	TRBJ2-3	CASSFLAGESTDTQYF	TGCGCCAGCAGCTTCTTAGCGGGAGAAAGCACAGATACGCAGTATTTT
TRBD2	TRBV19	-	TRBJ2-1	CASRGLADNEQFF	TGTGCCAGTAGAGGACTAGCGGACAATGAGCAGTTCTTC
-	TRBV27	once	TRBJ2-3	CASSLTHGSTDTQYF	TGTGCCAGCAGTTTAACACATGGTAGCACAGATACGCAGTATTTT
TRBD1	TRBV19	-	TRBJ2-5	CASSIWDRGQETQYF	TGTGCCAGTAGTATCTGGGACAGGGGACAAGAGACCCAGTACTTC
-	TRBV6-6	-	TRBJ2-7	CASSYSTGFYEQYF	TGTGCCAGCAGTTACTCCACAGGGTTCTACGAGCAGTACTTC
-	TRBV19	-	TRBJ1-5	CASTGGWGNQPQHF	TGTGCCAGTACTGGGGGCTGGGGCAATCAGCCCCAGCATTTT
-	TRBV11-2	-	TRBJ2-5	CASSSWTAGNQETQYF	TGTGCCAGCAGCTCCTGGACAGCGGGGAACCAAGAGACCCAGTACTTC
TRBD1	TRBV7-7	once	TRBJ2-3	CASSLGQGSHTQYF	TGTGCCAGCAGCTTAGGACAGGGAAGTCATACGCAGTATTTT
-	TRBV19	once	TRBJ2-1	CASSMGRRSYNEQFF	TGTGCCAGTAGTATGGGGAGGCGGTCCTACAATGAGCAGTTCTTC
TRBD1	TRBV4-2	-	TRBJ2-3	CASSSMGGQGADTQYF	TGTGCCAGCAGCTCCATGGGGGGTCAGGGGGCGGATACGCAGTATTTT
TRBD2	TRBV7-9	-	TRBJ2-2	CAGSGLAGPGELFF	TGTGCCGGGAGTGGACTAGCGGGACCCGGGGAGCTGTTTTTT
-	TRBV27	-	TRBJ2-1	CASSPRQGSAYNEQFF	TGTGCCAGCAGTCCCCGCCAGGGATCCGCCTACAATGAGCAGTTCTTC
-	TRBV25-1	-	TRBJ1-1	CASRMGHEAFF	TGTGCCAGCAGGATGGGGCATGAAGCTTTCTTT
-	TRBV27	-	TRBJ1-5	CASSSMRGGDQPQHF	TGTGCCAGCAGTTCCATGCGGGGGGGCGATCAGCCCCAGCATTTT
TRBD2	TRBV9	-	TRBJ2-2	CASSTPIRASGNTGELFF	TGTGCCAGCAGCACTCCAATCCGGGCTAGCGGAAACACCGGGGAGCTGTTTTTT
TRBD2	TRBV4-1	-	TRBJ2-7	CASSQEALAGYEQYF	TGCGCCAGCAGCCAAGAGGCACTAGCGGGCTACGAGCAGTACTTC
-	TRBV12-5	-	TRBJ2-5	CASGLVRAEYQETQYF	TGTGCTAGTGGTTTGGTAAGAGCAGAATACCAAGAGACCCAGTACTTC
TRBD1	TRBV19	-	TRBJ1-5	CASSIGTASYQPQHF	TGTGCCAGTAGTATTGGGACAGCCTCTTATCAGCCCCAGCATTTT
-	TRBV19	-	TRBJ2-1	CASSSLGGVGNEQFF	TGTGCCAGTAGTAGTCTCGGGGGAGTGGGCAATGAGCAGTTCTTC
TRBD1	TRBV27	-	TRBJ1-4	CASSDRGDEKLFF	TGTGCCAGCAGCGACAGGGGGGACGAAAAACTGTTTTTT
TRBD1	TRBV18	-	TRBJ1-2	CASSPTRGTGSPNYGYTF	TGTGCCAGCTCACCGACACGTGGGACAGGTTCCCCTAACTATGGCTACACCTTC
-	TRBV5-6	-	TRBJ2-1	CASSLAQTGSSYNEQFF	TGTGCCAGCAGCTTGGCCCAAACGGGCAGCTCCTACAATGAGCAGTTCTTC
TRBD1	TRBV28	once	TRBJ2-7	CASSFVGQGIYEQYF	TGTGCCAGCAGTTTCGTGGGACAGGGGATCTACGAGCAGTACTTC
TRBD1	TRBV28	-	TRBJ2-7	CASSDRQGRLFEQYF	TGTGCCAGCAGTGATCGACAGGGAAGGCTTTTTGAGCAGTACTTC
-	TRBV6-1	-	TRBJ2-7	CASSEGSRGSYEQYF	TGTGCCAGCAGTGAAGGTAGTAGAGGTTCCTACGAGCAGTACTTC
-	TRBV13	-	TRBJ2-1	CASRVGGSYNEQFF	TGTGCCAGCCGGGTTGGCGGGTCCTACAATGAGCAGTTCTTC
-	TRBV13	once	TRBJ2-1	CASSLTGQSSYNEQFF	TGTGCCAGCAGCTTAACGGGCCAAAGCTCCTACAATGAGCAGTTCTTC
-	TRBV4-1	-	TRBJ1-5	CASSQRGDRNQPQHF	TGCGCCAGCAGCCAGAGAGGGGACCGCAATCAGCCCCAGCATTTT
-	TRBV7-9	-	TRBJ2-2	CASSFVSRTGELFF	TGTGCCAGCAGCTTCGTAAGTCGGACCGGGGAGCTGTTTTTT
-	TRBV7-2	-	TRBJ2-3	CASSPATGATDTQYF	TGTGCCAGCAGCCCAGCTACCGGAGCCACAGATACGCAGTATTTT
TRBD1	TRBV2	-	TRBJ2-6	CASETGTDGANVLTF	TGTGCCAGCGAGACAGGGACGGATGGGGCCAACGTCCTGACTTTC